This TCR beta chain was captured by sequencing in a study of blood T cells in healthy people across ages. A second PCR, run for roughly 7 to 12 cycles, used a sample-barcoded 5' primer plus a J-beta primer mix. Every molecule of cDNA carried a tag from a template-switch adaptor with 12 random nucleotides. TCRdb called the 5' RACE reads again in MiXCR, with one record for every CDR3 protein. The sample has around 1,900,000 distinct CDR3 sequences, roughly 43% seen once. Germline values: CDR1 ENHRY, CDR2 SYGVKD. With 2 bases removed from V and 0 bases from J, the gap between germline ends came to 10 bases. The CDR3 runs to 15 residues. Total RNA extracted from each sample amounted to at least 6 micrograms.

Sequencing was carried out using blood. The TCR originated in a human donor in good health. V and J are TRBV10-3 and TRBJ1-1; D unclear. The CDR3 region has the DNA TGTGCCATCAGTGAGCCGCCAGACATGAACACTGAAGCTTTCTTT. Translating gives CAISEPPDMNTEAFF.